This TCR beta chain was captured by sequencing in a study of regulatory T cells in long-lasting Graves disease. Trimming shortened V by 3 bases and J by 5 bases, and 12 bases separated the two germline ends. The CDR3 runs to 14 residues. Library construction for TCR beta used iRepertoire HTBI primers and Arm-PCR of CDR3 regions. One entry per CDR3 protein results from TCRdb running MiXCR on the multiplex PCR reads. The sample includes 560,000 or so distinct CDR3 sequences, about 15% of them seen just once. Sample time point: newly diagnosed GD, antithyroid drugs for less than 3 months. Extracted PBMC RNA gave rise to the TCR library. This clonotype was seen ten or more times. The sample was also linked to a second study, of T cells in Graves' hyperthyroidism and ophthalmopathy. That work adds: Each patient was aged 18 to 65 and had newly diagnosed hyperthyroidism of under 2 months' duration. The study used the HTBI primer set for a first-round RT-PCR of the TCR CDR3.

The source of this sequence is a man younger than 35 with Graves disease. This sequence joins TRBV12-3 or TRBV12-4 and TRBJ2-3; maybe TRBD1 (6 bases). The starting material was peripheral blood mononuclear cells (PBMCs), obtained at new diagnosis, from a patient treated with antithyroid drugs. CDR3 loop: CASSFLQGKDTQYF. The CDR3 DNA reads TGTGCCAGCAGTTTTTTACAGGGTAAAGATACGCAGTATTTT.